Listed below are T cell receptor beta chains from one sample, sequenced in a study of blood T cell repertoires in COVID-19. TCRdb's table, derived via immunoSEQ multiplex PCR, lists solely in-frame clones and lacks some. The sample carries about 210,000 clones, about 91% recorded once. Sequencing input: PBMCs or T cells enriched from blood (not recorded which). These receptors were taken from a man aged 18 to 30 with acute COVID-19. CDR3s include the opening cysteine and the closing phenylalanine or tryptophan. A D gene is named only where the DNA matches it firmly. Not all rows give a size; the values are once, few, many and, for expanded clones, a class.

J | D | V | size | CDR3 | DNA
TRBJ1-3 | . | TRBV5-4 | . | CASSLGEGSGNTIYF | TGTGCCAGCAGCTTGGGGGAGGGTTCTGGAAACACCATATATTTT
TRBJ2-7 | . | TRBV4-1 | . | CASSQGFGVPYEQYF | TGCGCCAGCAGCCAAGGGTTCGGGGTTCCGTACGAGCAGTACTTC
TRBJ2-7 | . | TRBV25-1 | . | CASSRTGEQYF | TGTGCCAGCAGCAGGACTGGCGAGCAGTACTTC
TRBJ2-2 | . | TRBV25-1 | . | CASSDPVGTINNYGELFF | TGTGCCAGCAGTGATCCGGTCGGGACAATAAACAACTACGGGGAGCTGTTTTTT
TRBJ2-1 | TRBD2 | TRBV7-6 | . | CASSLSWRGTRYNEQFF | TGTGCCAGCAGCTTAAGTTGGCGCGGGACTAGATACAATGAGCAGTTCTTC
TRBJ1-2 | TRBD1 | TRBV3-1/TRBV3-2 | . | CASKRQGGGYTF | TGTGCCAGCAAAAGACAGGGTGGGGGCTACACCTTC
TRBJ2-5 | . | TRBV1 | . | CTSSQERGGETQYF | TGCACCAGCAGCCAAGAACGAGGGGGTGAGACCCAGTACTTC
TRBJ2-7 | TRBD1 | TRBV7-9 | . | CASSLSGTVSYEQYF | TGTGCCAGCAGTTTGTCCGGGACAGTCTCCTACGAGCAGTACTTC
TRBJ1-3 | . | TRBV7-2 | . | CASSHVDFSGNTIYF | TGTGCCAGCAGCCACGTTGACTTCTCTGGAAACACCATATATTTT
TRBJ1-2 | TRBD1 | TRBV2 | . | CASSPGQTYGYTF | TGTGCCAGCAGCCCGGGACAGACCTATGGCTACACCTTC
TRBJ2-3 | TRBD1 | TRBV6-1 | . | CASSELAGDRGTDTQYF | TGTGCCAGCAGTGAGCTCGCCGGGGACAGGGGCACAGATACGCAGTATTTT
TRBJ1-2 | . | TRBV2 | . | CASNRRDGYTF | TGTGCCAGCAATCGGAGAGATGGCTACACCTTC
TRBJ2-7 | . | TRBV30 | . | CAWSVTYEQYF | TGTGCCTGGAGTGTCACCTACGAGCAGTACTTC
TRBJ2-7 | . | TRBV19 | . | CASAGRPWVSEQYF | TGTGCCAGTGCGGGGCGGCCTTGGGTCTCCGAGCAGTACTTC
TRBJ2-7 | . | TRBV7-9 | few | CASSAVPEGTYEQYF | TGTGCCAGCAGCGCGGTCCCGGAGGGGACCTACGAGCAGTACTTC
TRBJ2-1 | . | TRBV18 | . | CASSPQSHNEQFF | TGTGCCAGCTCACCCCAGTCCCACAATGAGCAGTTCTTC
TRBJ2-5 | TRBD2 | TRBV7-2 | . | CASSLGLAGIETQYF | TGTGCCAGCAGCTTAGGGCTAGCGGGAATTGAGACCCAGTACTTC
TRBJ1-1 | . | TRBV27 | . | CASSWSPNTEAFF | TGTGCCAGCAGTTGGAGCCCGAACACTGAAGCTTTCTTT
TRBJ2-1 | . | TRBV29-1 | . | CSSRSSNEQFF | TGCAGCTCAAGAAGTAGCAATGAGCAGTTCTTC
TRBJ2-1 | TRBD2 | TRBV5-4 | . | CASSLGGLAGGTNEQFF | TGTGCCAGCAGCTTGGGGGGACTAGCGGGAGGCACCAATGAGCAGTTCTTC
TRBJ1-5 | . | TRBV19 | . | CASSIAGHQPQHF | TGTGCCAGTAGTATCGCAGGTCATCAGCCCCAGCATTTT
TRBJ1-2 | . | TRBV6-1 | . | CASSDPAQGNYGYTF | TGTGCCAGCAGTGATCCCGCCCAGGGAAACTATGGCTACACCTTC
TRBJ2-1 | . | TRBV7-3 | once | CASSLGHSNEQFF | TGTGCCAGCAGCTTAGGACATTCCAATGAGCAGTTCTTC
TRBJ2-7 | TRBD2 | TRBV29-1 | many | CSLRLAGESSYEQYF | TGCAGCCTTCGACTAGCCGGGGAGAGCTCCTACGAGCAGTACTTC
TRBJ1-2 | . | TRBV3-1/TRBV3-2 | . | CASSSTKEPYGYTF | TGTGCCAGCAGCAGCACAAAGGAGCCCTATGGCTACACCTTC
TRBJ1-1 | . | TRBV4-1 | . | CASSQAPGVNTEAFF | TGCGCCAGCAGCCAAGCCCCCGGGGTGAACACTGAAGCTTTCTTT
TRBJ2-7 | . | TRBV3-1/TRBV3-2 | . | CALPSSYEQYF | TGTGCCTTACCGAGCTCCTACGAGCAGTACTTC
TRBJ1-1 | . | TRBV30 | . | CAWSVQVYTEAFF | TGTGCCTGGAGTGTACAGGTTTACACTGAAGCTTTCTTT
TRBJ1-1 | TRBD1 | TRBV5-6 | once | CASSLIQGASLNTEAFF | TGTGCCAGCAGCTTAATCCAGGGGGCTTCCTTGAACACTGAAGCTTTCTTT
TRBJ2-5 | . | TRBV11-2 | . | CASSSYATIQETQYF | TGTGCCAGCAGCTCATATGCTACTATCCAAGAGACCCAGTACTTC
TRBJ2-1 | . | TRBV19 | few | CASTATTSSYNEQFF | TGTGCCAGTACCGCGACGACAAGCTCCTACAATGAGCAGTTCTTC
TRBJ2-7 | TRBD2 | TRBV5-6 | once | CASSFQGGSYEQYF | TGTGCCAGCAGCTTTCAGGGCGGGAGCTACGAGCAGTACTTC
TRBJ1-1 | TRBD1 | TRBV27 | . | CASSQDREVMNTEAFF | TGTGCCAGCAGCCAAGACAGGGAAGTCATGAACACTGAAGCTTTCTTT
TRBJ1-6 | . | TRBV9 | once | CASSAGNSPLHF | TGTGCCAGCAGCGCGGGGAACTCACCCCTCCACTTT
TRBJ1-3 | TRBD1 | TRBV5-4 | . | CASKDRDTIYF | TGTGCCAGCAAGGACAGGGACACCATATATTTT
TRBJ1-4 | TRBD1 | TRBV4-1 | . | CASSQEAGGIEKLFF | TGCGCCAGCAGCCAAGAAGCAGGGGGCATAGAAAAACTGTTTTTT
TRBJ2-3 | TRBD2 | TRBV9 | . | CASSPSAGKTSGASTDTQYF | TGTGCCAGCAGCCCTAGTGCGGGTAAGACTAGCGGGGCTAGCACAGATACGCAGTATTTT
TRBJ1-6 | TRBD1 | TRBV10-3 | . | CAIRGTGADSPLHF | TGTGCCATCAGGGGGACAGGGGCGGATTCACCCCTCCACTTT
TRBJ2-7 | . | TRBV7-3 | . | CASSPEGQAGEQYF | TGTGCCAGCAGTCCTGAGGGACAAGCCGGGGAGCAGTACTTC
TRBJ2-7 | . | TRBV6-5 | once | CASSYSPGRVISEQYF | TGTGCCAGCAGTTACTCCCCGGGCAGGGTAATAAGCGAGCAGTACTTC
TRBJ2-6 | . | TRBV7-2 | . | CASSFGLSGANVLTF | TGTGCCAGCAGCTTTGGGCTCTCTGGGGCCAACGTCCTGACTTTC